This TCR beta chain emerged from a study of cytomegalovirus exposure and HLA in healthy donors (dated by TCRdb to about 2017). Notes on the research overall: An earlier analysis of some 500 of the donors reported roughly 270 Gb of sequence data and some 100 million unique TCR beta sequences from about 200 million T cells. The genetic ancestry cluster associated with self-reported Caucasian donors included 70% to 85% of the roughly 390 genotyped donors. The study was designed to test whether signatures of past pathogen exposure could be identified by cataloging public T cell receptors. All discovery cohort repertoires had been generated using a single sequencing platform. Approximately 310 gigabases of sequencing data and roughly 90 million unique TCR sequences were included in an early release covering about 700 HLA-typed donors. In the later analysis, no new phenotypic data were used to find candidate immune exposures; instead, reliance was placed on TCR beta sequences and their occurrence across donors. Donor age, sex, ethnicity and CMV serostatus were compiled alongside the repertoire data. The study combined high-throughput TCR immunosequencing, statistical association of individual TCRs with disease status, and machine learning to predict cytomegalovirus infection status. Among roughly 400 genotyped donors of the cohort, an average of approximately 220,000 unique TCR beta nucleotide sequences was sequenced per donor, of which about 18% were non-productive. In an earlier analysis of over 550 of the donors, high-throughput TCR beta sequencing was used to judge whether each TCR beta V gene segment behaved as functional or pseudogenic. In a later analysis, previously published TCR beta repertoires from 550 to 700 donors were re-analyzed and high-resolution HLA genotyping was added so that TCR occurrence patterns could be studied. A handful of DR-DQ haplotypes were handled as single units for association and clustering because linkage in the cohort was strong. The study used immunosequencing to profile the T cell repertoires of approximately 630 subjects and linked those repertoires to cytomegalovirus serostatus. A later genetic analysis took genome-wide SNP genotypes for about 55% of the roughly 670 donors and used that subset as a discovery cohort. Both class I and class II loci were covered by HLA typing, at four-digit resolution. Typing coverage varied by locus: roughly 620-630 donors for A, B, C, DRB1 and DQB1; more than 500 for DQA1; more than 600 for DPA1; approximately 470 for DPB1. Along with the approximately 600-subject first cohort, a separate validation cohort of over a hundred different subjects was used.

The library was obtained by the immunoSEQ multiplex PCR assay. A mixture of 60 forward primers for TCR Vbeta segments and 13 reverse primers for TCR Jbeta segments was used in the multiplex PCR. The CDR3 region of rearranged TCR beta genes was amplified from genomic DNA by a multiplex PCR assay. On the Illumina HiSeq System, the amplified TCR beta libraries were sequenced as 87-base-pair reads. In the authors' own workflow: Across the roughly 600 repertoires, a later analysis counted 78 million or so unique TCR beta chains, around 11 million of which were shared by at least two donors. A nearest-neighbor algorithm error-corrected the raw reads and collapsed the reads into unique sequences, merging closely related sequences to remove PCR and sequencing errors. V, D and J gene segments were assigned by aligning CDR3 sequences to IMGT reference sequences. For a sequence to be retained, a match of at least six nucleotides was required to both a V gene segment and a J gene segment. A rearrangement was called productive if the CDR3 had no stop codons and remained in frame with V and J, and every other rearrangement was called non-productive. CDR3 was defined according to IMGT convention as the region running from the second conserved V-encoded cysteine to the conserved J-encoded phenylalanine. In an earlier analysis of 500 to 650 of the donors, sequences lacking an unambiguous match to a single V gene segment were excluded. In an earlier analysis of 587 of the donors, V segments were called functional above 56.7% productive rearrangements and were called segregating when the between-donor standard deviation exceeded 5%. A statistical classification framework was built for diagnosing cytomegalovirus status from the catalog of TCR beta chain sequences. V and J gene assignment, in a later analysis, came from comparing TCR nucleotide sequences with IMGT/GENE-DB human TR gene sequences. In a later analysis, CDR3 sequences and most-parsimonious VDJ recombination scenarios were assigned using the TCRdist pipeline. In a later analysis, each TCR beta chain was defined by its CDR3 amino acid sequence together with its V-gene family, and reads without a unique V-gene family were excluded. In a later analysis, 450 to 600 highly shared, low-generation-probability nucleotide sequences were removed to address suspected cross-contamination and a sequencing artifact. In a later analysis, a clonal expansion index was calculated for each public chain from normalized within-repertoire ranks of inferred template counts. A later analysis computed generation probabilities with a VDJ recombination model fitted to out-of-frame rearrangements, and checked the results against IGoR. A later analysis scored TCR-TCR, TCR-HLA and TCR-CMV co-occurrence with hypergeometric tests, applying a repertoire-size bias correction to TCR pairs. To estimate false discovery rates, a later analysis permuted the HLA or CMV assignments 20 times. In a later analysis, co-occurring TCRs were grouped using DBSCAN, with TCRdist sequence similarity added in when clustering inside HLA-allele-positive subsets. For co-occurrence clustering, repertoires with fewer than 30,000 or more than 120,000 public chains were excluded, along with five repertoires with anomalous nucleotide sharing. TCRdb took this table from immuneACCESS and kept in-frame rearrangements with V and J called. Such tables lack part of the clones; where checked against another copy, unresolved V genes explain under half of the gap, and the rest is unexplained. V, J and clone size were drawn from that table, and D and trimming were deduced from the DNA. The sample table contains about 160,000 clones; only one count was recorded for 82% of them. Together, the top ten hold approximately 1.4% of the sample.

In total, 500 to 700 healthy bone marrow donors made up the cohort. At the time of sampling, every cohort member was nominally healthy, though immune exposures that went unrecorded were likely present. The donor tested CMV seropositive, placing the donor among the roughly 270 seropositive members of the cohort. A peripheral blood sample was collected from each donor, and TCR beta sequencing was performed on peripheral blood mononuclear cells. The Qiagen DNeasy Blood Extraction Kit was used to extract genomic DNA from the blood cell samples. Overall study outcomes, separate from this receptor: The authors suggested that the approach could potentially be generalized to other disease states and immunological phenotypes. Correlated functional status among segregating V segments might reflect linkage disequilibrium, but an unknown experimental factor could not be ruled out. Because HLA typing was unavailable for some donors at each locus, only the typed subset was used in association tests. In a later analysis, most CMV-associated TCR beta chains were found to appear HLA-restricted, with HLA associations seemingly driven largely by CMV exposure. Some IMGT-functional V segments, including TRBV6-2 and TRBV6-3, could not be distinguished by the 87-base-pair reads and were therefore excluded. A further reported finding was that TCR beta sequences accurately predicted the HLA-A and HLA-B alleles for most subjects in the first cohort. In a later analysis, 16,951 TCR beta sequences were associated with specific HLA alleles at a false discovery rate of 0.05. In this cohort, only TCR beta chains were sequenced, and detectable features were limited by the absence of alpha or paired-chain data. According to a later genetic analysis, donors in an Asian-associated ancestry cluster had fewer N-insertions in productive TCRs than the roughly 700-donor mean. Three of the identified cytomegalovirus-associated TCR beta chains were confirmed in vitro to be specific for cytomegalovirus antigens. The classifier was reported to diagnose cytomegalovirus status with high specificity and sensitivity in both the original and validation cohorts. When HLA alleles, especially DR and DQ, strongly co-occurred, attributing TCR associations to individual alleles was difficult. Most TCR sequences were observed very rarely across donors, whereas some public TCRs were present in many individuals. According to a later analysis, TCR association rates differed among HLA loci, with DRB1 alleles showing the most associated TCRs and HLA-C alleles showing the fewest. For the cohort, immune exposure information was limited to CMV serostatus. The study gave a list of some 150 TCR beta chains associated with cytomegalovirus. Because counts were too low, 15 to 20 rarely observed V segments, including chromosome 9 orphons, were excluded from the earlier analysis of some 590 of the donors. V-gene and J-gene trimming of TCR beta chains was associated with a missense DCLRE1C variant in a later genetic analysis, and the association was replicated in an independent cohort. Sequencing depth was assumed to be roughly uniform across donors in the presence/absence analyses, though that assumption may not hold. A cluster of highly shared sequence variants was judged likely to represent a technical artifact of the sequencing pipeline. Compared with equally common non-associated chains, HLA-associated TCR beta chains in a later analysis were more clonally expanded and had lower generation probabilities. An earlier analysis of 450 to 750 of the donors showed that most TCR beta V segments appeared in productive rearrangements either about 90% or about 30% of the time, which broadly matched IMGT annotations. Several of the top co-occurrence clusters appeared to be linked to parvovirus B19, influenza, CMV and Epstein-Barr virus, according to a later analysis.

Turning to this clone: What this receptor recognizes is not known. It has no much larger one-base neighbor in the sample; base qualities were not kept.

The germline V gene specifies MDHEN as CDR1 and SYDVKM as CDR2. CDR3 length: 15 amino acids, cysteine to phenylalanine. Of all the DNA, just the CDR3 is kept, 45 bases in frame from base 1. Unmatched junction bases come to 5, with V trimmed by 2 bases and J by 3 bases. The source material was PBMCs. The clonotype was recovered from a girl aged 10 to 17 in good health and CMV-seropositive. In this chain, TRBV28 is recombined with TRBJ2-7, and 9 junctional nucleotides match TRBD2. The CDR3 protein is CASSLSLAGRYEQYF. The base sequence is TGTGCCAGCAGTTTAAGTCTAGCGGGACGCTACGAGCAGTACTTC. Reference TRBV28 and TRBJ2-7 proteins supply the regions before and after the CDR3; the full variable domain is: DVKVTQSSRYLVKRTGEKVFLECVQDMDHENMFWYRQDPGLGLRLIYFSYDVKMKEKGDIPEGYSVSREKKERFSLILESASTNQTSMYLCASSLSLAGRYEQYFGPGTRLTVT.